The entry below gives a single TCR beta chain sequence along with its context. The antigen it binds to is not known. No per-base quality is available; no much larger clone lies one base away. From each donor, a single peripheral blood sample of about 110 mL on average was drawn into heparinised tubes. Using a panel that included CD45RO, CCR7, CD25, CD127, CD95 and CD27, naive, central memory, regulatory and stem cell-like memory CD4+ T cells were sorted on a BD FACSAria II. Every sorted population had a purity above 98%. PBMCs were separated immediately by Lymphoprep density gradient centrifugation and were stained directly, without being cultured. To minimize batch effects, samples were stained and sorted in pairs, one healthy donor with one patient per experiment. The entire amount of isolated RNA was reverse transcribed using the High Capacity cDNA Reverse Transcription Kit, so the sequenced TCRB transcripts were expressed ones. Deep immunoSEQ sequencing was performed on naive, central memory and regulatory T cell samples, with an average of roughly 3.3 million total reads per sample. Sorted cells were lysed in RLT buffer and RNA was extracted with DNase-treated RNeasy Micro or Mini kits, depending on cell number. To prevent cross-contamination, each cell subset was processed individually, whereas patient and healthy donor samples were processed jointly. The immunoSEQ multiplex PCR was used to amplify TCRB sequences from cDNA, yielding 87-bp fragments that span the CDR3 region. Sequencing of the amplicons was done on the Illumina HiSeq platform. As for the authors' bioinformatics: Synthetic template baselines were used to correct PCR bias computationally, reads within Hamming distance 2 were collapsed, and singletons that could not be merged were discarded. Reads were aligned against IMGT so that V, D and J genes, CDR3 length and insertions or deletions at six rearrangement sites could be assigned. Clonotype counts were normalized to sorted cell number within each subset before computing true diversity and Gini coefficients with the tcR R package. Repertoire sharing was quantified using the overlap coefficient calculated on TCRB nucleotide sequences. Out-of-frame TCRB sequences from naive cells were analyzed to stand in for the pre-selection repertoire. Entries here come from immuneACCESS through TCRdb and include only in-frame sequences with V and J called. Some clones fail to appear in such tables; in the studies checked, an unresolved V gene covers under half of the shortfall, and the cause of the remainder is unknown. D and trimming come from the DNA, and the V and J calls and clone size come from that table. The sample has roughly 340,000 clones on record, roughly 13% of them singletons. Around 0.0099% of the sample lies in the top ten.

These data belong to a study of beta chain features in type 1 diabetes (dated by TCRdb to the late 2010s). In the study overall: Mean age, gender distribution, total cell number and subset yield did not differ between patients and healthy donors. A total of 85 million to 140 million sorted cells were examined across all samples, and a strong correlation was observed between cell number per subset and RNA yield. Naive and central memory subsets were obtained from all 28 donors, but regulatory and stem cell-like memory subsets were isolated from only 8 patients and about eight healthy donors. The study compared the TCRB repertoires of sorted circulating CD4+ T cell subsets in recently diagnosed type 1 diabetes patients with those in matched healthy donors.

The research as a whole found: Naive, central memory and regulatory TCRB repertoires appeared more similar among patients than among healthy donors. Sequencing cDNA rather than genomic DNA could over-represent highly expressing activated cells, although activation and CD3 levels did not differ between groups. Because small numbers of individuals were included in the HLA sub-analyses, any influence of HLA type on TCRB rearrangement was left unresolved. PCR may preferentially amplify shorter templates, but because patient and control samples were amplified and corrected together, any resulting skew would affect both groups equally. Patients with type 1 diabetes made fewer insertions and deleted more nucleotides at VDJ recombination sites, implying thymic rearrangement abnormalities. A moderate but significant shortening of TCRB CDR3 length was observed in type 1 diabetes patients in all four CD4+ subsets.

Trimming takes 6 bases off V and 3 bases off J; junction bases not matched to a gene: 10. The CDR3 covers 15 residues, taking in both the cysteine and the phenylalanine. Only the CDR3 DNA is retained, 45 bases long and in frame from the first base. CDR1 and CDR2 were assigned from the germline V gene as SGHRS and YFSETQ. The TCR originated in a woman younger than 35 with type 1 diabetes. Sequenced material: naive CD4+ T cells from blood. Explained via the paper, the cell subset or site label denotes: true naive CD4+ T cells. The rearranged chain carries TRBV5-1 and TRBJ2-7; 9 nucleotides in the junction match TRBD1. The nucleotide sequence is given as TGCGCCAGCACCATGACAGGGGGGCCCGGCTACGAGCAGTACTTC. This codes for CASTMTGGPGYEQYF.